These 23 T cell receptor beta chains originate from one sample sequenced in a study of T cell changes during pregnancy in multiple sclerosis. Data came from immunoSEQ multiplex PCR; TCRdb stores just in-frame clones and leaves some out. Among tens of thousands of clones listed, about nine tenths were seen once. The sequencing here drew on peripheral blood, taken after pregnancy. Receptors were obtained from a female donor in good health, enrolled as a control in a pregnancy study.

This clone has only one observation. J is TRBJ2-5 and V is TRBV2, with TRBD2 matching 9 bases. The germline V gene encodes CDR1 SNHLY and CDR2 FYNNEI. V shed 1 base, J shed 7 bases, and the junction held 7 bases outside the gene matches. There are 15 residues in the CDR3. The CDR3 loop is CASSEGRGGLGTQYF. The DNA of the CDR3 is TGTGCCAGCAGTGAAGGGCGGGGGGGCCTGGGGACCCAGTACTTC.

The CDR3 sequence is CASSQKTGFEKLFF. Written as DNA, the CDR3 is TGCGCCAGCAGCCAAAAGACAGGGTTTGAAAAACTGTTTTTT. The chain employs TRBV4-1 and TRBJ1-4; 7 nucleotides agree with TRBD1. The V gene's germline CDR1 is MGHRA and CDR2 YSYEKL. J was trimmed by 7 bases and V by 2 bases; bases with no gene match: 4. The CDR3 spans 14 residues.

V and J are TRBV6-5 and TRBJ1-2; 8 bases agree with TRBD1. CDR3 length equals 14 residues. J gave up 1 base and V 7 bases, and 5 bases lay outside the gene matches. CDR1 is MNHEY, CDR2 SVGAGI, per germline. The chain's CDR3 is CASKYRGDNYGYTF. The DNA for the CDR3 is TGTGCCAGCAAATACAGGGGGGATAACTATGGCTACACCTTC.

The chain couples TRBV7-8 to TRBJ2-7, with 9 bases lining up with TRBD1. The CDR3 runs to 15 residues. V trimming: 2 bases; J trimming: 2 bases; junction bases outside the gene matches: 4. Germline-derived CDR1 and CDR2 are SGHVS and FQNEAQ. DNA for the CDR3: TGTGCCAGCAGCTTACATAGACAGGGGGCCTACGAGCAGTACTTC. Protein sequence: CASSLHRQGAYEQYF. The entire variable domain, with the rest obtained from reference TRBV7-8 and TRBJ2-7, is as follows: GAGVSQSPRYKVAKRGQDVALRCDPISGHVSLFWYQQALGQGPEFLTYFQNEAQLDKSGLPSDRFFAERPEGSVSTLKIQRTQQEDSAVYLCASSLHRQGAYEQYFGPGTRLTVT.

The chain combines TRBV2 with TRBJ2-5, with a tentative D call TRBD1 (5 bases). V shed 8 bases and J shed 0 bases, with 7 bases lying between them. Per the germline V gene, CDR1 is SNHLY and CDR2 is FYNNEI. The CDR3 runs 12 residues. The CDR3 reads CASEDNQETQYF. The CDR3 nucleotides are TGTGCCAGCGAGGACAACCAAGAGACCCAGTACTTC.

The chain recombines TRBV5-1 with TRBJ2-5, with 12 nucleotides matching TRBD2. Losses at the gene ends were 3 bases for V and 5 bases for J; bases not matched to a gene: 5. CDR1 is SGHRS and CDR2 is YFSETQ in the germline V gene. The CDR3 contains 15 residues. The CDR3 nucleotides are TGCGCCAGCAGCTCCCTAGCGGGAGGGCAGGAGACCCAGTACTTC. It yields the protein CASSSLAGGQETQYF. The full variable domain, rest sourced from reference TRBV5-1 and TRBJ2-5, is KAGVTQTPRYLIKTRGQQVTLSCSPISGHRSVSWYQQTPGQGLQFLFEYFSETQRNKGNFPGRFSGRQFSNSRSEMNVSTLELGDSALYLCASSSLAGGQETQYFGPGTRLLVL.

By proportion, this clone is medium-sized. The chain employs TRBV20-1 and TRBJ2-5, with 9 nucleotides matching TRBD1. CDR3 length: 11 residues. V was clipped by 5 bases and J by 9 bases; unmatched bases: 4. Germline lookup yields CDR1 DFQATT and CDR2 SNEGSKA (reference sequence). CDR3 nucleotide sequence: TGCAGTGCTGCCGACAGGGGGGCCCAGTACTTC. It is translated as CSAADRGAQYF.

The V and J genes are TRBV19 and TRBJ1-4; maybe TRBD1 (6 bases). Trimming took 0 bases from V and 3 from J, leaving 14 bases between them. CDR1 and CDR2 (germline): LNHDA, SQIVND (reference sequence). The CDR3 spans 17 residues. In DNA form, the CDR3 reads TGTGCCAGTAGTATAGATCCTCCAGGGGTGGCTAATGAAAAACTGTTTTTT. This codes for CASSIDPPGVANEKLFF.

The chain joins TRBV5-1 to TRBJ1-6; D ambiguous. Germline-derived CDR1 and CDR2 are SGHRS and YFSETQ. With 0 bases removed from V and 7 bases from J, the gap between germline ends came to 14 bases. There are 16 residues in the CDR3. The chain's CDR3 is CASSLAGVPQNSPLHF. In nucleotides, the CDR3 is TGCGCCAGCAGCTTGGCCGGGGTTCCGCAAAATTCACCCCTCCACTTT.

The chain links TRBV19 to TRBJ1-4; a weak D match, TRBD1 (5 bases). In germline, CDR1 is LNHDA, CDR2 SQIVND (reference sequence). V was clipped by 6 bases and J by 6 bases, with 14 bases between them. The CDR3 sequence is 14 residues long. CDR3 sequence: CASRNRGTDEKLFF. In DNA, the CDR3 is TGTGCCAGTAGGAATCGGGGGACGGATGAAAAACTGTTTTTT.

This chain connects TRBV7-9 to TRBJ2-7; TRBD1 is a possible D gene (6 bases). Trimming pared 5 bases from V and 7 bases from J, leaving 12 bases between. The CDR3 spans 12 residues. CDR1 and CDR2 from the germline V gene are SEHNR and FQNEAQ (reference sequence). The CDR3 sequence: CASSAQGTEQYF. The CDR3 bases are TGTGCCAGCAGCGCGCAGGGGACAGAGCAGTACTTC.

The V call is TRBV6-5, the J call TRBJ2-3; the match to TRBD2 covers 8 bases. This CDR3 contains 15 residues. The germline gives CDR1 MNHEY, CDR2 SVGAGI. Trimming took 6 bases from V and 0 from J; bases not matched to a gene: 5. As DNA, the CDR3 is TGTGCCAGCAGCATGACTAGCGTTAGCACAGATACGCAGTATTTT. It yields the protein CASSMTSVSTDTQYF.

The chain has TRBV4-1 and TRBJ2-1; 12 bases line up with TRBD2. Germline V CDR1 and CDR2: MGHRA, YSYEKL. The V gene end was trimmed by 2 bases and the J gene end by 9 bases; junction bases not matched to a gene: 20. CDR3 length: 20 amino acids. The CDR3 protein is CASSQNLRASGRARLGEQFF. The CDR3 bases are TGCGCCAGCAGCCAAAATCTAAGGGCTAGCGGGAGGGCCAGGTTGGGTGAGCAGTTCTTC.

The chain carries TRBV7-9 and TRBJ1-2; perhaps TRBD1 as D (6 bases). The length of the CDR3 is 13 residues. Germline V gene lookup returns CDR1 SEHNR and CDR2 FQNEAQ (reference sequence). V lost 7 bases, J lost 6 bases, and 15 bases lay in between. Written as DNA, the CDR3 is TGTGCCAGCAACCATGGGGGGGGCGATGGCTACACCTTC. Its protein product is CASNHGGGDGYTF.

J is TRBJ2-5 and V is TRBV15, with TRBD2 matching over 15 bases. CDR3 length equals 15 residues. The V gene's germline CDR1 is LNHNV and CDR2 YYDKDF (reference sequence). V gave up 3 bases and J gave up 5 bases; unmatched junction bases: 1. The CDR3 bases are TGTGCCACCAGCAGCGGACTAGCGGGAGGGGAGACCCAGTACTTC. Translated: CATSSGLAGGETQYF.

The chain links TRBV18 to TRBJ2-7, with D perhaps matching TRBD1 (7 bases). Trimming removed 4 bases from V and 2 bases from J, with 12 bases in between. The CDR3 length is 14 residues. From germline, CDR1 is KGHSH and CDR2 LQKENI. CDR3 bases: TGTGCCAGCTCACTGGCGGGGACAGCCTACGAGCAGTACTTC. Translated, it gives CASSLAGTAYEQYF.

This clone was recorded once. The genes are TRBV15 and TRBJ2-7, with TRBD1 identical over 8 bases. The germline gives CDR1 LNHNV, CDR2 YYDKDF (reference sequence). V was pared by 0 bases and J by 3 bases, with 1 base of the junction left unmatched. This CDR3 has 14 amino acids. DNA for the CDR3: TGTGCCACCAGCAGAGAGGGGACAGGCTACGAGCAGTACTTC. This gives the protein CATSREGTGYEQYF.

This sequence joins TRBV18 and TRBJ1-1; possibly TRBD1 for D (5 bases). Germline CDR1 and CDR2: KGHSH and LQKENI. The CDR3 sequence is 14 residues long. The V gene lost 7 bases and the J gene lost 2 bases, with 14 bases spanning the gap. CDR3 sequence: CASYARGTNTEAFF. CDR3 nucleotides: TGTGCCAGCTATGCCCGGGGGACTAACACTGAAGCTTTCTTT.

This clone is a singleton in its sample. This chain joins TRBV5-5 and TRBJ1-1, with a tentative D call TRBD1 (5 bases). V was cut by 4 bases and J by 4 bases, with 11 bases left in between. This CDR3 spans 13 amino acids. Germline V lookup: CDR1 SGHKS, CDR2 YYEKEE (reference sequence). This CDR3 is CASSGGGTTEAFF. CDR3 nucleotides: TGTGCCAGCAGCGGTGGAGGGACCACTGAAGCTTTCTTT.

The rearrangement joins TRBV29-1 to TRBJ2-7, with D hard to call. Germline V gene lookup returns CDR1 SQVTM and CDR2 ANQGSEA. This CDR3 contains 12 residues. The V and J ends lost 7 bases and 5 bases respectively, with 15 bases between them. The CDR3: CSALKRMDEQYF. The CDR3 DNA reads as TGCAGCGCTCTGAAGAGGATGGACGAGCAGTACTTC.

The rearrangement uses TRBV19 and TRBJ1-4; 9 bases are a match to TRBD1. This CDR3 is 15 amino acids long. In germline, CDR1 is LNHDA, CDR2 SQIVND (reference sequence). The J segment lost 8 bases and the V segment lost 9 bases, leaving 13 bases of the junction unmatched. CDR3 nucleotides: TGTGCCAGCCGTCCCGGGACAGGGTTTGGGGAAAAACTGTTTTTT. It translates to CASRPGTGFGEKLFF.

The gene calls are TRBV19 and TRBJ2-6; 8 bases are shared with TRBD1. The trim removed 5 bases at V and 3 bases at J, leaving 6 bases unmatched. The CDR3 contains 16 residues. The germline V gene encodes CDR1 LNHDA and CDR2 SQIVND (reference sequence). The CDR3 protein is CASSGQGPFGANVLTF. In DNA form, the CDR3 reads TGTGCCAGTAGTGGACAGGGTCCTTTTGGGGCCAACGTCCTGACTTTC.

The chain is built from TRBV30 and TRBJ2-3; TRBD2 aligns across 10 bases. CDR1 is GTSNPN and CDR2 is SVGIG in the germline V gene (reference sequence). The J segment lost 6 bases and the V segment lost 5 bases, leaving 5 bases of the junction unmatched. The CDR3 consists of 13 residues. The chain's CDR3 is CAWSQREGDTQYF. As DNA, the CDR3 is TGTGCCTGGTCCCAGCGGGAGGGGGATACGCAGTATTTT.